This TCR beta chain derives from a study of blood T cell repertoires in COVID-19 (dated by TCRdb to 2018 to 2020). About the full investigation: Collaborator samples came from the United States, Italy and Spain and covered acute and convalescent phases of COVID-19. Sample metadata almost always included a de-identified subject ID, COVID-19 status, age in years and sex. Deeply sampled blood TCRbeta repertoires from subjects exposed to, actively infected with, or recovered from COVID-19 were included in the dataset. The repertoires were released in a freely available public database intended as a resource for research on the immune response to SARS-CoV-2. The prospective study material was composed of cDNA or gDNA derived from T cells, B-cell-depleted T cells, or PBMCs. Samples came from the ongoing ImmuneRACE study (first 160 participants) plus 1,254 subjects from 6 global collaborators. Where available, HLA class I and class II types were taken from metadata supplied by the sample provider and were not determined by assay-based typing.

Note on this clone: Its antigen has not been determined. Per-base qualities were not stored, and no clone one base away is much larger.

TCRbeta CDR3 regions were amplified from genomic DNA by means of the immunoSEQ Assay, a bias-controlled multiplex PCR. Turning to the authors' computational methods: The number of nucleated cells in each sample was estimated by amplification of reference gene primers within the assay. To quantify the absolute abundance of each unique TCRbeta CDR3 rearrangement, sequence reads were collapsed and filtered. Productive Simpson clonality was computed per sample as the square root of Simpson's diversity index over productive rearrangements. Not all clones reach the TCRdb copy of this immuneACCESS table, which keeps in-frame sequences only. Checked studies attribute under half of the gap to unresolved V genes and leave the rest unexplained. V and J calls and clone size follow that table, whereas D and trimming were derived from the DNA. Recorded for this sample are 200,000 to 250,000 clones; roughly four fifths of them occurred a single time. Approximately 15% of the sample belongs to the ten largest clones.

General conclusions and limits of the study: How much clinical and demographic metadata was included differed by source and by participant, and the metadata was provided uncurated.

In the prospective study, participants were roughly 18 to 95 years old, resided in about 25 geographic areas of the United States, and were enrolled through a virtual design. Cohort assignment in the prospective study relied on participant-reported clinical history from a screening survey and a study questionnaire. For ImmuneRACE Cohort 3, a participant was defined as recovered based on two consecutive negative NP/OP PCR tests, clearance by a healthcare professional, or resolution of symptoms. In the prospective study, whole blood, serum and a nasopharyngeal or oropharyngeal swab were collected from each participant by mobile phlebotomists. Prospective study participants could optionally give additional blood draws and questionnaires over a roughly two-month period. Prospective study blood samples were shipped either frozen or at room temperature before DNA extraction. The TCR comes from a man in his forties or fifties who had recovered from COVID-19. What was sequenced was PBMCs or T cells enriched from blood (not recorded which).

CDR3 protein: CASIRGPGHSYEQYF. The sequenced DNA: TGCGCCAGCATAAGGGGACCGGGACATTCCTACGAGCAGTACTTC. Recombination joined TRBV5-1 with TRBJ2-7; possibly the D gene is TRBD1, per 6 matching bases. According to the germline V gene, CDR1 reads SGHRS and CDR2 reads YFSETQ. The V end loses 6 bases and the J end loses 1 base, and a stretch of 17 bases separates them. The CDR3 runs 15 residues from the cysteine to the phenylalanine. CDR3 DNA only is kept here, 45 bases in frame from base 1. Full variable domain (CDR3 extended with the reference TRBV5-1 and TRBJ2-7 proteins): KAGVTQTPRYLIKTRGQQVTLSCSPISGHRSVSWYQQTPGQGLQFLFEYFSETQRNKGNFPGRFSGRQFSNSRSEMNVSTLELGDSALYLCASIRGPGHSYEQYFGPGTRLTVT.